A selection of T cell receptor beta chains follows, all from one sample in a study of blood T cell dynamics during melanoma immunotherapy. Data came from immunoSEQ multiplex PCR; TCRdb stores just in-frame clones and leaves some out. This sample has over 8,000 clones, with approximately 90% found just once. Source: blood, taken from a patient treated with checkpoint blockade. Receptors were obtained from a human donor with melanoma. The CDR3 runs from the conserved cysteine through the conserved F or W. The D gene is left open where the match is weak. Size values are once, few and many counts, or a class for expanded clones, and some rows have none.

abundance,j_gene,v_gene,d_gene,CDR3aa,CDR3nt
-,TRBJ2-1,TRBV10-1,TRBD2,CASSEWKGAGALENEQFF,TGCGCCAGCAGTGAGTGGAAAGGGGCGGGAGCCCTAGAAAATGAGCAGTTCTTC
-,TRBJ1-3,TRBV25-1,-,CASSESGNTIYF,TGTGCCAGCAGTGAATCTGGAAACACCATATATTTT
-,TRBJ1-5,TRBV7-6,-,CASSLSGDQPQHF,TGTGCCAGCAGCTTATCCGGAGACCAGCCCCAGCATTTT
-,TRBJ2-6,TRBV6-6,-,CASSYGGSGANVLTF,TGTGCCAGCAGTTACGGGGGCTCTGGGGCCAACGTCCTGACTTTC
-,TRBJ1-4,TRBV14,-,CASSQVRGATEKLFF,TGTGCCAGCAGCCAGGTCAGGGGTGCTACTGAAAAACTGTTTTTT
-,TRBJ2-1,TRBV5-1,TRBD2,CASSRTSGDLDEQFF,TGCGCCAGCAGCCGGACTAGCGGCGACTTGGATGAGCAGTTCTTC
-,TRBJ1-2,TRBV5-1,-,CASGGLVGQSYGYTF,TGCGCCAGCGGGGGATTGGTAGGACAGTCCTATGGCTACACCTTC
-,TRBJ1-1,TRBV5-1,TRBD1,CASSREGQGGTEAFF,TGCGCCAGCAGCCGCGAGGGACAGGGGGGAACTGAAGCTTTCTTT
-,TRBJ2-7,TRBV7-9,TRBD1,CASSLGQGLLHEQYF,TGTGCCAGCAGCCTGGGACAGGGTTTACTGCACGAGCAGTACTTC
-,TRBJ1-5,TRBV2,-,CASSSTGRNQPQHF,TGTGCCAGCAGTTCGACAGGACGTAATCAGCCCCAGCATTTT
-,TRBJ2-1,TRBV5-1,-,CASSSRRTPSYNEQFF,TGCGCCAGCAGCTCCCGAAGGACACCCTCCTACAATGAGCAGTTCTTC
once,TRBJ2-7,TRBV19,-,CASSTNRDPSYEQYF,TGTGCCAGTAGTACAAACCGGGACCCCTCCTACGAGCAGTACTTC
-,TRBJ2-1,TRBV7-2,TRBD2,CASSFISGSNNEQFF,TGTGCCAGCAGCTTTATTAGCGGGAGTAACAATGAGCAGTTCTTC
-,TRBJ2-2,TRBV4-3,TRBD2,CASSQDGLAGAAGELFF,TGCGCCAGCAGCCAAGATGGACTAGCGGGAGCGGCCGGGGAGCTGTTTTTT
-,TRBJ2-7,TRBV7-9,TRBD1,CASSLIAGGSYEQYF,TGTGCCAGCAGCTTAATCGCAGGGGGTAGCTACGAGCAGTACTTC
-,TRBJ1-5,TRBV4-1,-,CASSQGLSGSHQPQHF,TGCGCCAGCAGCCAAGGTTTGAGTGGTAGTCATCAGCCCCAGCATTTT
-,TRBJ2-1,TRBV9,-,CASSAGGGFSGEQFF,TGTGCCAGCAGCGCCGGTGGAGGATTTTCGGGTGAGCAGTTCTTC
-,TRBJ1-1,TRBV29-1,-,CSASPFTLNTEAFF,TGCAGCGCCAGCCCCTTCACCCTGAACACTGAAGCTTTCTTT
few,TRBJ2-7,TRBV2,TRBD2,CASSPIAGGSYEQYF,TGTGCCAGCAGTCCCATAGCGGGAGGGTCCTACGAGCAGTACTTC
-,TRBJ2-5,TRBV2,-,CASSPGWQGKTQYF,TGTGCCAGCAGCCCAGGTTGGCAGGGTAAGACCCAGTACTTC
-,TRBJ1-3,TRBV4-1,-,CASSQASSSGNTIYF,TGCGCCAGCAGCCAAGCTTCAAGCTCTGGAAACACCATATATTTT
once,TRBJ2-1,TRBV7-7,TRBD1,CASSLGTGLSEQFF,TGTGCCAGCAGCTTAGGGACAGGGTTGTCTGAGCAGTTCTTC
-,TRBJ2-5,TRBV14,-,CASSQGARSETQYF,TGTGCCAGCAGCCAGGGGGCGCGAAGTGAGACCCAGTACTTC
-,TRBJ2-5,TRBV2,-,CASTRQGGTQYF,TGTGCCAGCACCAGACAGGGAGGGACCCAGTACTTC
-,TRBJ1-5,TRBV19,-,CASSWTHKGSGQPQHF,TGTGCCAGTAGTTGGACACACAAGGGGTCGGGTCAGCCCCAGCATTTT
-,TRBJ2-3,TRBV6-4,TRBD2,CASSALAGGSDTQYF,TGTGCCAGCAGCGCCCTAGCGGGAGGATCAGATACGCAGTATTTT
-,TRBJ1-2,TRBV28,-,CATRGPTEGNYGYTF,TGTGCCACCCGAGGACCGACCGAGGGGAACTATGGCTACACCTTC
-,TRBJ1-1,TRBV6-5,-,CASSYSEGSEAFF,TGTGCCAGCAGTTACTCGGAGGGAAGTGAAGCTTTCTTT
-,TRBJ2-3,TRBV2,-,CASRGYSTDTQYF,TGTGCCAGCAGAGGGTATAGCACAGATACGCAGTATTTT
-,TRBJ2-2,TRBV9,-,CASSAGQGRKSNTGELFF,TGTGCCAGCAGCGCAGGCCAGGGACGTAAATCGAACACCGGGGAGCTGTTTTTT
-,TRBJ1-1,TRBV29-1,-,CSVAGTLWNTEAFF,TGCAGCGTTGCGGGGACTTTATGGAACACTGAAGCTTTCTTT
-,TRBJ2-5,TRBV5-1,TRBD2,CASSGPGLAYEETQYF,TGCGCCAGCAGCGGACCGGGACTAGCGTACGAAGAGACCCAGTACTTC
-,TRBJ1-4,TRBV4-3,-,CASSQAATNEKLFF,TGCGCCAGCAGCCAAGCAGCAACTAATGAAAAACTGTTTTTT